Listed here are 15 T cell receptor beta chains from one sample, sequenced in a study of Graves' ophthalmopathy and Graves' hyperthyroidism. Amplified material comprised TCR beta CDR3 regions derived from RNA transcripts. The first-round RT-PCR employed HTBI primers together with the Qiagen OneStep RT-PCR kit. A multiplex PCR was then performed as the second round. In TCRdb, the multiplex PCR reads were re-called with MiXCR into one record per CDR3 protein. The sample yields about 600,000 distinct CDR3 sequences, about 35% seen once. Sequencing was performed on peripheral blood or thyroid tissue (not recorded which). The receptors come from an adult man with Graves' hyperthyroidism.

This chain links TRBV18 with TRBJ2-5; 7 bases line up with TRBD1. Per the germline V gene, CDR1 is KGHSH and CDR2 is LQKENI. V dropped 0 bases and J dropped 4; count of bases not matched to a gene: 8. CDR3 length: 16 amino acids. Written as DNA, the CDR3 is TGTGCCAGCTCACCACCGAATACAGGGGTTGCAGAGACCCAGTACTTC. It yields the protein CASSPPNTGVAETQYF. Using reference TRBV18 and TRBJ2-5 for the parts outside the CDR3, the full variable domain is NAGVMQNPRHLVRRRGQEARLRCSPMKGHSHVYWYRQLPEEGLKFMVYLQKENIIDESGMPKERFSAEFPKEGPSILRIQQVVRGDSAAYFCASSPPNTGVAETQYFGPGTRLLVL.

This clonotype was counted between two and nine times. This chain uses TRBV7-9 with TRBJ2-7; D remains unclear. V was cut by 6 bases and J by 3 bases, with 15 bases left in between. The CDR3 has 14 amino acids. From germline, CDR1 is SEHNR and CDR2 FQNEAQ (reference sequence). The CDR3 here is CASSWAPVGYEQYF. CDR3 in DNA: TGTGCCAGCAGTTGGGCACCAGTGGGCTACGAGCAGTACTTC.

The CDR3 region is CASSSGTQNNSPLHF. Written as DNA, the CDR3 is TGTGCCAGCAGCTCCGGGACACAAAATAATTCACCCCTCCACTTT. The gene calls are TRBV27 and TRBJ1-6; weak D call: TRBD1 (6 bases). The germline CDR1 and CDR2 sequences are MNHEY and SMNVEV (reference sequence). The CDR3 sequence is 15 residues long. Trimming shortened V by 6 bases and J by 5 bases, and 14 bases separated the two germline ends.

This clonotype has more than one count but fewer than ten. Germline and junction disagree at one end, which may indicate a read error. The V and J genes are TRBV10-3 and TRBJ2-7; TRBD2 aligns across 8 bases. Germline V gene sequence: CDR1 ENHRY, CDR2 SYGVKD. The CDR3 runs 14 residues. The CDR3, as DNA: TGTGCCAGCAGTGATTCCGGTACGGGGGGGGAGCAGTACTTC. It codes for CASSDSGTGGEQYF.

V gene TRBV25-1 combines with J gene TRBJ2-5; the match to TRBD2 covers 8 bases. The V gene's germline CDR1 is MGHDK and CDR2 SYGVNS. Losses at the gene ends were 0 bases for V and 5 bases for J; bases not matched to a gene: 14. This CDR3 spans 18 amino acids. The CDR3 region has the DNA TGTGCCAGCAGTGAATACGGGGGAGACGAGCGGGAGTGGGAGACCCAGTACTTC. Encoded protein: CASSEYGGDEREWETQYF.

This sequence joins TRBV7-2 and TRBJ2-5, with D possibly being TRBD1 or TRBD2 (6 bases each). Germline values: CDR1 SGHTA, CDR2 FQGNSA. Deletions cut 3 bases from V and 7 bases from J, with 15 bases between. The CDR3 length is 14 residues. CDR3 sequence: CASSFSSGRGTQYF. The CDR3 nucleotides are TGTGCCAGCAGCTTTAGTAGCGGCAGGGGGACCCAGTACTTC.

Points on this clonotype: The junction and the germline gene differ at one end; a read error may be behind it. The J gene is TRBJ1-1, the V gene TRBV7-2; D unclear. Germline lookup yields CDR1 SGHTA and CDR2 FQGNSA. This CDR3 has 16 amino acids. CDR3 region: CASSQEWIQSPTEAFF. CDR3 DNA sequence: TGCGCCAGCAGCCAAGAATGGATTCAATCCCCCACTGAAGCTTTCTTT.

This clonotype has at least ten counts. The rearrangement joins TRBV5-1 to TRBJ1-2; the D gene is possibly TRBD1 (6 bases). Trimming removed 1 base at V and 6 bases at J, with 7 bases between. Germline values: CDR1 SGHRS, CDR2 YFSETQ. This CDR3 has 12 amino acids. The CDR3 nucleotides are TGCGCCAGCAGCTTGAACAGGGATGGCTACACCTTC. This encodes CASSLNRDGYTF.

This clonotype was seen ten or more times. This sequence joins TRBV7-8 and TRBJ1-4; D perhaps matches TRBD1 (6 bases). Deletions cut 6 bases from V and 10 bases from J, with 24 bases between. This CDR3 spans 16 amino acids. CDR1 is SGHVS, CDR2 FQNEAQ, per germline. CDR3 sequence reads: CASRLGGGAVVGKLFF. DNA for the CDR3: TGTGCCAGCAGACTAGGGGGGGGGGCGGTTGTCGGAAAACTGTTTTTT.

This clonotype was counted a few times. V and J are TRBV7-2 and TRBJ2-6; D call uncertain. This CDR3 region has 16 residues. CDR1 is SGHTA, CDR2 FQGNSA, per germline. Trimming stripped 2 bases from V and 1 base from J, with 9 bases between. CDR3 loop: CASSLYWPSGANVLTF. The DNA for the CDR3 is TGTGCCAGCAGCTTATATTGGCCGTCTGGGGCCAACGTCCTGACTTTC.

In this sample, this clonotype turned up a few times. The chain recombines TRBV7-2 with TRBJ2-3, with 9 bases fitting TRBD2. In germline, CDR1 is SGHTA, CDR2 FQGNSA. Losses at the gene ends were 4 bases for V and 0 bases for J; bases not matched to a gene: 5. The CDR3 loop spans 16 amino acids. CDR3 in DNA: TGTGCCAGCAGCTCTAGCGGGGCGCTTAGCACAGATACGCAGTATTTT. Its protein is CASSSSGALSTDTQYF.

As to this clonotype: The junction does not match germline at one end; this may be a read error. The V and J genes are TRBV7-7 and TRBJ2-5, with 10 bases matching TRBD2. The end of the DNA is better explained by TRBJ2-1, so the J call may be wrong. Germline V gene lookup returns CDR1 SSHAT and CDR2 FNYEAQ (reference sequence). The CDR3 contains 14 residues. CDR3 nucleotide sequence: TGTGCTAGCAGCTTAGCGGGGGGTACCTATGAGCAGTTCTTC. This sequence encodes CASSLAGGTYEQFF.

This clonotype has ten or more counts. J is TRBJ1-5 and V is TRBV6-1; D gene ambiguous. Germline CDR1 MNHNS, CDR2 SASEGT. V lost 6 bases, J lost 4 bases, and 13 bases lay in between. The CDR3 covers 14 residues. The CDR3 DNA follows: TGTGCCAGCAGCGTGGGAGGCCAGAATCAGCCCCAGCATTTT. Translated, it gives CASSVGGQNQPQHF.

As to this clonotype: Its ends do not fully match the called genes, so a read error is possible. The gene calls are TRBV29-1 and TRBJ2-6; unclear D gene. The germline gives CDR1 SQVTM, CDR2 ANQGSEA. This CDR3 is 8 amino acids long. The CDR3 DNA is TGCAGCGTTGACGTGCTGGCTTTC. Translated, it gives CSVDVLAF. Combining the CDR3 with reference TRBV29-1 and TRBJ2-6 gives the whole variable domain SAVISQKPSRDICQRGTSLTIQCQVDSQVTMMFWYRQQPGQSLTLIATANQGSEATYESGFVIDKFPISRPNLTFSTLTVSNMSPEDSSIYLCSVDVLAFGAGSRLTVL.

This clonotype was counted once. One base away lies a much larger clone, so this may be a sequencing read error. V gene TRBV7-3 combines with J gene TRBJ2-7; maybe TRBD2 (6 bases). V was clipped by 7 bases and J by 3 bases, with 16 bases between them. Germline V lookup: CDR1 SGHTA, CDR2 FQGTGA. The CDR3 runs to 14 residues. CDR3 sequence: CASNGTLTFYEQYF. The DNA for the CDR3 is TGTGCCAGCAACGGGACTTTAACGTTCTACGAGCAGTACTTC.